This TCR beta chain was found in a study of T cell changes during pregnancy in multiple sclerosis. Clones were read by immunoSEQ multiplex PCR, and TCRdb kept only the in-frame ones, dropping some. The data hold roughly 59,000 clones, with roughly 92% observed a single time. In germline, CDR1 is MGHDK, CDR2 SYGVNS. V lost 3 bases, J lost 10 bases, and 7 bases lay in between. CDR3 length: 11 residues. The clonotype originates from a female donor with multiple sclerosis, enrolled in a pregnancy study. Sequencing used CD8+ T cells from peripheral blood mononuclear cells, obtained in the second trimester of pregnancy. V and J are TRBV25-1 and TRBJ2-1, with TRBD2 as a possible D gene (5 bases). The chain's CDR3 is CASSDVAEQFF. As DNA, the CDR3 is TGTGCCAGCAGTGATGTAGCGGAGCAGTTCTTC.